This record covers a single TCR beta chain. The sample is drawn from a study of cytomegalovirus exposure and HLA in healthy donors. In germline, CDR1 is MGHRA, CDR2 YSYEKL. The CDR3 runs 15 residues. Trimming stripped 4 bases from V and 1 base from J, with 13 bases between. This PCR relied on a set of 60 Vbeta primers and 13 Jbeta primers. Only in-frame clones appear in the TCRdb table, and some are missing; sequencing was by immunoSEQ multiplex PCR. The top ten clones hold 5% to 6.5% of a sample with 90,000 to 120,000 clones, over 60% of them seen once. The sequencing sample was made of PBMCs. The clonotype was recovered from a man between 60 and 75 years old in good health and CMV-seropositive. The chain has TRBV4-1 and TRBJ2-5, with a possible D match to TRBD2 (6 bases). CDR3 sequence reads: CASSRLGGVQETQYF. CDR3 sequence (DNA): TGCGCCAGCAGCCGTCTCGGCGGGGTCCAAGAGACCCAGTACTTC.